One and the same sample provided the 3 T cell receptor beta chains below, sequenced in a study of T-cell memory formation after mild COVID-19. TCRdb passed the 5' RACE reads through MiXCR, listing each CDR3 protein once. The data contain some 65,000 distinct CDR3 sequences, 16% of them singletons. The sample taken for sequencing was PBMCs or a T cell subset sorted from them (not recorded which). These receptors originate from an adult woman who had mild COVID-19 (a few samples of this study predate the infection). Cell type and time point are not known.

J is TRBJ2-7 and V is TRBV6-1; D remains ambiguous. Germline V CDR1 and CDR2: MNHNS, SASEGT. Trimming took off 3 bases at V and 0 bases at J, with 9 bases between the two ends. The CDR3 sequence is 14 residues long. DNA for the CDR3: TGTGCCAGCAGTGAGGACCTACCCTCCTACGAGCAGTACTTC. Translating gives CASSEDLPSYEQYF.

The J gene is TRBJ2-5, the V gene TRBV24-1; D possibly corresponds to TRBD2 (5 bases). This CDR3 spans 14 amino acids. CDR1 is KGHDR, CDR2 SFDVKD, per germline. Trimming removed 3 bases from V and 2 bases from J, with 9 bases in between. In DNA, the CDR3 is TGTGCCACCAGTGATCTCCCGGGACAAGAGACCCAGTACTTC. It codes for CATSDLPGQETQYF.

This clonotype was counted between two and nine times. V usage is TRBV5-1 and J usage is TRBJ2-2, with D maybe TRBD1 (7 bases). V was trimmed by 3 bases and J by 7 bases, leaving 16 bases between them. This CDR3 is 15 amino acids long. Germline CDR1 is SGHRS and CDR2 is YFSETQ. The CDR3 nucleotides read TGCGCCAGCAGCTACGGGAGAGGGGGCGACGGGGAGCTGTTTTTT. Protein product: CASSYGRGGDGELFF.